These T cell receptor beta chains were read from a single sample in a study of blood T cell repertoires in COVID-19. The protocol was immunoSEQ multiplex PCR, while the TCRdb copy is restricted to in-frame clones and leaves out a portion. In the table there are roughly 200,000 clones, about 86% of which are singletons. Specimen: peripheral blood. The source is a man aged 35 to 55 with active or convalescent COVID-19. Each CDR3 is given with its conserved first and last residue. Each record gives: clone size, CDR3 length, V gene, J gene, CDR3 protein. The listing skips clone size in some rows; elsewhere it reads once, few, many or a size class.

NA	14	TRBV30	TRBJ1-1	CAWSSRQGGTEAFF
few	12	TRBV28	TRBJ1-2	CASSSGRRGYTF
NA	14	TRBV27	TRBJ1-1	CASTPSLLNTEAFF
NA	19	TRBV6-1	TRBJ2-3	CASSESPRASGRSTDTQYF
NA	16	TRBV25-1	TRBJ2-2	CASSAAGRLNTGELFF
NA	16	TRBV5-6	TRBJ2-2	CASSLGEGVAAGELFF
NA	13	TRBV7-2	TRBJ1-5	CASRAGTEQPQHF
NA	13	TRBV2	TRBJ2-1	CASNLGEGYEQFF
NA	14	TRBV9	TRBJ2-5	CASSVNGYQETQYF
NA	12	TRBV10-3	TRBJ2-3	CAISESRDTQYF
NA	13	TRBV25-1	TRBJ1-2	CASSALGGYGYTF
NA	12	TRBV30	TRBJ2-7	CAWSPVNHEQYF
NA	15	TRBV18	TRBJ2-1	CASRNLAGVNNEQFF
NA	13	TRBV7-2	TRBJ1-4	CASSLFINEKLFF
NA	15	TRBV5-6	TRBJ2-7	CASSLGGGSSYEQYF
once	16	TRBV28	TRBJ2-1	CASSSVTPSSYNEQFF
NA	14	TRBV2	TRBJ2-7	CASTTGTGSYEQYF
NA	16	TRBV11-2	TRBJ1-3	CASSLSGQGSGNTIYF
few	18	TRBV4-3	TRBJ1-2	CASSPEQGGPFFNYGYTF
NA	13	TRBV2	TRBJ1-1	CASSFPGGTEAFF
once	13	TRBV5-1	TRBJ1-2	CASSQTGEFGYTF
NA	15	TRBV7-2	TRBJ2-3	CASSPVGGAADTQYF
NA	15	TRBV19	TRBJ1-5	CASSLNGYSNQPQHF
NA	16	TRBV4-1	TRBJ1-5	CASSQVSGTSNQPQHF
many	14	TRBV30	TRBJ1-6	CAWRPQVASPGLHF
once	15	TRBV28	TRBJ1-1	CASSFGQGGKSEAFF
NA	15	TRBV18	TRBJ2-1	CASSPPGTGYNEQFF
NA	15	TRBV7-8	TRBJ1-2	CASSLAVFGNYGYTF
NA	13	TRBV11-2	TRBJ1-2	CASRWTGDYGYTF
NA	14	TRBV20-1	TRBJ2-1	CSASRSFPGNEQFF
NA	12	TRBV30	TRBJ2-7	CAWKGQGYEQYF
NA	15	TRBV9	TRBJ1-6	CASGGGGSYNSPLHF
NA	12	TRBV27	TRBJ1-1	CASSSSGLPVFF